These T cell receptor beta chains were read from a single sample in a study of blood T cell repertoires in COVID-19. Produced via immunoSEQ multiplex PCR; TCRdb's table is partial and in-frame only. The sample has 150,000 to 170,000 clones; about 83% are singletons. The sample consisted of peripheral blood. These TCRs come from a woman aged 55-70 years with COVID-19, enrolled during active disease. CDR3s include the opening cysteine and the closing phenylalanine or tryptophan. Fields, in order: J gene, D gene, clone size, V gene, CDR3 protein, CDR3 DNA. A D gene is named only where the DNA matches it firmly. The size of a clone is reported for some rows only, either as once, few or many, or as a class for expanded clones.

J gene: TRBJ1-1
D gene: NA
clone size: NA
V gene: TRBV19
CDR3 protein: CASSIRTKNTEAFF
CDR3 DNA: TGTGCCAGTAGTATCCGGACAAAGAACACTGAAGCTTTCTTT

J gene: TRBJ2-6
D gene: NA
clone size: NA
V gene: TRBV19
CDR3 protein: CASSLVGQGSSGANVLTF
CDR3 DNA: TGTGCCAGTAGCCTCGTGGGTCAGGGAAGCTCTGGGGCCAACGTCCTGACTTTC

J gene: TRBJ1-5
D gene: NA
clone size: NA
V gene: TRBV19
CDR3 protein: CASNRDTDSNQPQHF
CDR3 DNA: TGTGCCAGTAACCGGGACACCGATAGCAATCAGCCCCAGCATTTT

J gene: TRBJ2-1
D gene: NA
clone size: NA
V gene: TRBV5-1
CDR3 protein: CASSTGGKNNNEQFF
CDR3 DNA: TGCGCCAGCAGCACAGGCGGCAAGAATAACAATGAGCAGTTCTTC

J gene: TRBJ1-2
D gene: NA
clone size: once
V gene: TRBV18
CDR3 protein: CASAGGAELPNYGYTF
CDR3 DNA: TGTGCCAGCGCCGGCGGGGCAGAACTCCCTAACTATGGCTACACCTTC

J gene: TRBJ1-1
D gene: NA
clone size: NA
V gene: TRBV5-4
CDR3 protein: CASSLEVGGTEAFF
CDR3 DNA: TGTGCCAGCAGCTTGGAGGTGGGGGGCACTGAAGCTTTCTTT

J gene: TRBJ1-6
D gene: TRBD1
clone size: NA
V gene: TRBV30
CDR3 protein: CAWSGTESSPLHF
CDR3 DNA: TGTGCCTGGAGCGGGACAGAGAGTTCACCCCTCCACTTT

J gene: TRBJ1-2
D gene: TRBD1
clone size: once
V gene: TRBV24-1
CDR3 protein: CATSDPPGGEYGYTF
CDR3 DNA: TGTGCCACCAGTGACCCCCCAGGGGGCGAATATGGCTACACCTTC

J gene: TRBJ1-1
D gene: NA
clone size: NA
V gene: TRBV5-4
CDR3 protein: CASSPPQGSNTEAFF
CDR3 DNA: TGTGCCAGCAGCCCCCCCCAGGGGAGCAACACTGAAGCTTTCTTT

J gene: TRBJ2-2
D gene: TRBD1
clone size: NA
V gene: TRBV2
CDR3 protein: CASSEDRGSTGELFF
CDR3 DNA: TGTGCCAGCAGTGAGGACAGGGGGAGCACCGGGGAGCTGTTTTTT

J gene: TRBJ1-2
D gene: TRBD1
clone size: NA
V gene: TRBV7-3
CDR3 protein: CASSLRGTGGDGYTF
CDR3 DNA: TGTGCCAGCAGCTTAAGAGGGACAGGGGGGGATGGCTACACCTTC

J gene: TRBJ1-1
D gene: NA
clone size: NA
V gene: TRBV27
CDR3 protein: CASSSTGALPEAFF
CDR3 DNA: TGTGCCAGCAGTTCGACAGGCGCCTTACCAGAAGCTTTCTTT

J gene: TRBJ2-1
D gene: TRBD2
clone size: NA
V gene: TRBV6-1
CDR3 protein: CASSGTSGGAFNEQFF
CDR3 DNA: TGTGCCAGCAGTGGAACTAGCGGGGGGGCATTCAATGAGCAGTTCTTC

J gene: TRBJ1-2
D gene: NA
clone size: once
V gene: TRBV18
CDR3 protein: CASSPPTENYGYTF
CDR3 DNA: TGTGCCAGCTCACCACCGACAGAAAACTATGGCTACACCTTC

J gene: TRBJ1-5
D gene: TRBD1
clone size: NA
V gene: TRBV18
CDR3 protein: CASSRGTGGSEPQHF
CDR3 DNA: TGTGCCAGCTCACGGGGGACAGGGGGCTCCGAGCCCCAGCATTTT

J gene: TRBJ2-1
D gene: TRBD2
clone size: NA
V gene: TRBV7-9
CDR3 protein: CASSLVSGTRDPDEQFF
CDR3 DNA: TGTGCCAGCAGCTTAGTATCGGGGACTAGAGATCCGGATGAGCAGTTCTTC

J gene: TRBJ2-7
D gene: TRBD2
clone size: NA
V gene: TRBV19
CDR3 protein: CASSIFPGLAGGPVYEQYF
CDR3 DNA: TGTGCCAGTAGTATTTTTCCAGGACTAGCGGGAGGGCCCGTCTACGAGCAGTACTTC

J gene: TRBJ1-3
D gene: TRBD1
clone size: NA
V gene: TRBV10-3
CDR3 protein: CAISEGQGAVFKRNTIYF
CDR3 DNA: TGTGCCATCAGTGAGGGACAGGGGGCAGTTTTCAAGCGAAACACCATATATTTT